The clone carrying this TCR beta chain appeared once. Its antigen is as yet unknown. These data originate in a study of shared clonotypes between healthy human individuals. Trimming took off 7 bases at V and 4 bases at J, with 13 bases between the two ends. Germline V CDR1 and CDR2: LNHDA, SQIVND (reference sequence). This CDR3 comprises 13 residues. Generated by immunoSEQ multiplex PCR, the TCRdb table keeps only in-frame clones and is missing some. Of some 2,400,000 clones listed, approximately 94% are singletons. Study-level points and caveats: Memory subsets generally showed smaller estimated richness than naive subsets did.

This TCR was recovered from a man aged 18-30 years in good health. The chain links TRBV19 to TRBJ2-5; D call uncertain. Specimen: naive CD4+ T cells sorted from blood. Subset: CD45RA+ positively selected. This CDR3 is CASTKGKGETQYF. As DNA, the CDR3 is TGTGCCAGTACCAAGGGTAAGGGAGAGACCCAGTACTTC.